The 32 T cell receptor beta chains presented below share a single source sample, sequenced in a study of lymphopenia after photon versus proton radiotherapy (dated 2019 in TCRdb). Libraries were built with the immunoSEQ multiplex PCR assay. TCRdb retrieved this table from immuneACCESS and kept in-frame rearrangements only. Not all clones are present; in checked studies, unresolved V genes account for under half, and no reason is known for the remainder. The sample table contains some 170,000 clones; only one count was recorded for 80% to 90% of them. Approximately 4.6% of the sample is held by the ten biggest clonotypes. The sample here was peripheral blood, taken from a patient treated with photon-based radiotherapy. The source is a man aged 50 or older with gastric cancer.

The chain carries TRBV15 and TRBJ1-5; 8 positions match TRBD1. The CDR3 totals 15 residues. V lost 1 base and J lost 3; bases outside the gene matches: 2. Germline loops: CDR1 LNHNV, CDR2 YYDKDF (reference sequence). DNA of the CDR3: TGTGCCACCAGCAGAGGGACAGGGATCAATCAGCCCCAGCATTTT. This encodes CATSRGTGINQPQHF.

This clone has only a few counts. The CDR3 reads CASSVGTGKNEQYF. For the CDR3, the DNA is TGTGCCAGCAGCGTAGGGACAGGGAAAAACGAGCAGTACTTC. This chain uses TRBV9 with TRBJ2-7, with 8 bases matching TRBD1. The germline V gene has CDR1 SGDLS and CDR2 YYNGEE. The CDR3 has 14 amino acids. The trim removed 0 bases at V and 5 bases at J, leaving 4 bases unmatched.

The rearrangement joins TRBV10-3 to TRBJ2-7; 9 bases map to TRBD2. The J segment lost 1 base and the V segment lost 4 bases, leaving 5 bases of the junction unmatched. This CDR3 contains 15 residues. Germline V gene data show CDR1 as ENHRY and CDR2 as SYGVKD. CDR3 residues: CAISVETSGSYEQYF. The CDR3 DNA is TGTGCCATCAGTGTAGAGACTAGCGGATCCTACGAGCAGTACTTC.

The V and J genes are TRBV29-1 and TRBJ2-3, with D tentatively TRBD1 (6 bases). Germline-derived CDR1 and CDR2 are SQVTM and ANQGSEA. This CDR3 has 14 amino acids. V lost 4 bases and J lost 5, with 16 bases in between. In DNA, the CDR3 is TGCAGCGTTGCCCTTCTCTACAGGGAAGATACGCAGTATTTT. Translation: CSVALLYREDTQYF.

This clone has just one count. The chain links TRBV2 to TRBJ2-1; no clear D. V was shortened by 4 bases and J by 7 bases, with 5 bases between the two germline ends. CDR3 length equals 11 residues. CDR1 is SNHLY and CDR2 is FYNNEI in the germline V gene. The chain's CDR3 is CASSARNEQFF. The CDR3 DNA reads TGTGCCAGCAGTGCTCGAAATGAGCAGTTCTTC.

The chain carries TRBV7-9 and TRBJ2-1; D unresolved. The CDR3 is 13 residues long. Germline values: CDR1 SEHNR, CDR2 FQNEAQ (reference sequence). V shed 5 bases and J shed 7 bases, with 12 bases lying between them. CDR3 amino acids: CASSPRAGNEQFF. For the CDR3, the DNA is TGTGCCAGCAGCCCCCGCGCCGGGAATGAGCAGTTCTTC. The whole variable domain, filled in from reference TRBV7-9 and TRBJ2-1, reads DTGVSQNPRHKITKRGQNVTFRCDPISEHNRLYWYRQTLGQGPEFLTYFQNEAQLEKSRLLSDRFSAERPKGSFSTLEIQRTEQGDSAMYLCASSPRAGNEQFFGPGTRLTVL.

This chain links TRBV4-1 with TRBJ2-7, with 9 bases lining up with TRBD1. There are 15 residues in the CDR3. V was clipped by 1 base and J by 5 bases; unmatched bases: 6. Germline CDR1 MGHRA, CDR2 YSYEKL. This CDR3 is CASSQVGQGSNEQYF. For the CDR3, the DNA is TGCGCCAGCAGCCAAGTCGGACAGGGGAGTAACGAGCAGTACTTC.

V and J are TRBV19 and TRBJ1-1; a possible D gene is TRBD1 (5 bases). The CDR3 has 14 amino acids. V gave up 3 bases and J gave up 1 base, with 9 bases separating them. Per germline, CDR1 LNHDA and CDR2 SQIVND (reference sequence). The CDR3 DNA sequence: TGTGCCAGTAGTATCGTGGGACGGAACACTGAAGCTTTCTTT. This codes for CASSIVGRNTEAFF.

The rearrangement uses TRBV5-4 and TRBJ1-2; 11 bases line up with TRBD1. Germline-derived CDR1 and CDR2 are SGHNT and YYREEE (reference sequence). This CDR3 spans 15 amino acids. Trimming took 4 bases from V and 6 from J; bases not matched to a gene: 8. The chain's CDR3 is CASSRPDRGPNGYTF. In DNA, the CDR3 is TGTGCCAGCAGCCGCCCGGACAGGGGGCCGAATGGCTACACCTTC.

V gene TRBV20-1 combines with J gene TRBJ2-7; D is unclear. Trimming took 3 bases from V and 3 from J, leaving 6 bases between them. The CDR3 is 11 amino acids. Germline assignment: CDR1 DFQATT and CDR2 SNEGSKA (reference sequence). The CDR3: CSASYLYEQYF. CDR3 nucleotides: TGCAGTGCTAGTTACCTCTACGAGCAGTACTTC.

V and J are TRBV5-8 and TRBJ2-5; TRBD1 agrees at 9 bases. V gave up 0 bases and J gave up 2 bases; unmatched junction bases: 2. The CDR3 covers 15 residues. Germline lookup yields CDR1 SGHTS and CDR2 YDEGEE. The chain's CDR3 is CASSLGDRGQETQYF. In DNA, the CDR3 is TGTGCCAGCAGCTTGGGAGACAGGGGGCAAGAGACCCAGTACTTC.

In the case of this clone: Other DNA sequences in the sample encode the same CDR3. Written as DNA, the CDR3 is TGTGCCAGCTCACCAGGGACTAGCGGGAGTAATGAGCAGTTCTTC. The encoded protein is CASSPGTSGSNEQFF. V is TRBV18 and J is TRBJ2-1; TRBD2 agrees at 14 bases. Germline-derived CDR1 and CDR2 are KGHSH and LQKENI. The CDR3 is 15 residues long. V was clipped by 2 bases and J by 7 bases; unmatched bases: 1.

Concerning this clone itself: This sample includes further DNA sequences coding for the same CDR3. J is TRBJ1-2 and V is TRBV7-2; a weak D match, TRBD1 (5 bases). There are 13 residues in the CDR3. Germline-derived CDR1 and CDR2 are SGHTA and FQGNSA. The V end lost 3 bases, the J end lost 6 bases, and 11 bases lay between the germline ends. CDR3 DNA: TGTGCCAGCAGCTTGGGCAGGGAGGATGGCTACACCTTC. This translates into CASSLGREDGYTF.

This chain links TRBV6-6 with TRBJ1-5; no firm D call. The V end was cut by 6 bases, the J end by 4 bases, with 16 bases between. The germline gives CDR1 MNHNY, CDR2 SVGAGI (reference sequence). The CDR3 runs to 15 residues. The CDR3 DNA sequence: TGTGCCAGCAGGGGAGATACTACTGGGAATCAGCCCCAGCATTTT. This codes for CASRGDTTGNQPQHF.

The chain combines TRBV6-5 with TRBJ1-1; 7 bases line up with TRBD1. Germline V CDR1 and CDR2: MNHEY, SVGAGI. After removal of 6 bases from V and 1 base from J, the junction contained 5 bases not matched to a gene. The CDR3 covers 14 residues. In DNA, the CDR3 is TGTGCCAGCAGGCCACAGGGGAGGAACACTGAAGCTTTCTTT. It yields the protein CASRPQGRNTEAFF.

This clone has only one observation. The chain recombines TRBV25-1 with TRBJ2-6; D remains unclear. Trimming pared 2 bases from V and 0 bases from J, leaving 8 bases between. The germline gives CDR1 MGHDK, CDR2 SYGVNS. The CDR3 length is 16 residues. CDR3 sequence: CASSEPRVSGANVLTF. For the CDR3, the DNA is TGTGCCAGCAGTGAACCCCGGGTCTCTGGGGCCAACGTCCTGACTTTC.

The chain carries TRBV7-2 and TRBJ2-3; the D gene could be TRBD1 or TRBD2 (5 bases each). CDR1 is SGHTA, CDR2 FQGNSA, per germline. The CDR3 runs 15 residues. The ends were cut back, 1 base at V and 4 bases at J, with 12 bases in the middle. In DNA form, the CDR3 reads TGTGCCAGCAGCTTAGAGGGACGGTTCGCAGATACGCAGTATTTT. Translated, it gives CASSLEGRFADTQYF.

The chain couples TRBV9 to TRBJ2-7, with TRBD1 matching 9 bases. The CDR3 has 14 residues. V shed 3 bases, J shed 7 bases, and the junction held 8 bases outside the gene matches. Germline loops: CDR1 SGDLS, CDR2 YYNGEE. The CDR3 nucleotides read TGTGCCAGCAGCGAGGGGACAGGGTCGGGGGAGCAGTACTTC. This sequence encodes CASSEGTGSGEQYF.

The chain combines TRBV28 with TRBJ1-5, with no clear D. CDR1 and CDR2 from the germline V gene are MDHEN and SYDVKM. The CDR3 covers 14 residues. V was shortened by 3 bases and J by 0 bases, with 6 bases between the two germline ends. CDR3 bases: TGTGCCAGCAGTTTTCAGGATAGCAATCAGCCCCAGCATTTT. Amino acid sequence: CASSFQDSNQPQHF.

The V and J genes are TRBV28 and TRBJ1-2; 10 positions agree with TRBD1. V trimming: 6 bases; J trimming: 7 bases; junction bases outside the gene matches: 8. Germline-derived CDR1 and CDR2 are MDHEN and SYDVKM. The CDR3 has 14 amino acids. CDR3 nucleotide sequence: TGTGCCAGCAGCCCCTCAGGGACAGGGGTTGGCTACACCTTC. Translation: CASSPSGTGVGYTF.

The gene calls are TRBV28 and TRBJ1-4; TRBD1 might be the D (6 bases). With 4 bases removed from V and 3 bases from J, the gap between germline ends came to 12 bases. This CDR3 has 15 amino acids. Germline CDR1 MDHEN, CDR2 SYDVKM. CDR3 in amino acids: CASSSAGAANEKLFF. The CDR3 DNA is TGTGCCAGCAGTTCAGCAGGGGCAGCTAATGAAAAACTGTTTTTT.

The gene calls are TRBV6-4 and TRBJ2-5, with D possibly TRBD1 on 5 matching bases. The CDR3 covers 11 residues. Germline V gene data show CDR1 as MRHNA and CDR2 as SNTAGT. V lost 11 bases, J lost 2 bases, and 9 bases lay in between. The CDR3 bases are TGTGCCCGCCGACAGCAAGAGACCCAGTACTTC. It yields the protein CARRQQETQYF.

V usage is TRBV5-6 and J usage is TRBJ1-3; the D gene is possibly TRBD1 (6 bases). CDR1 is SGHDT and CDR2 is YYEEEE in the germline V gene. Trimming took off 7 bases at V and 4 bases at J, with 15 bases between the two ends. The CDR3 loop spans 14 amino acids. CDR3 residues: CASFGRDKGNTIYF. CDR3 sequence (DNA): TGTGCCAGCTTTGGCAGGGACAAAGGAAACACCATATATTTT. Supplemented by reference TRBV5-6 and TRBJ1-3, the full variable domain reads DAGVTQSPTHLIKTRGQQVTLRCSPKSGHDTVSWYQQALGQGPQFIFQYYEEEERQRGNFPDRFSGHQFPNYSSELNVNALLLGDSALYLCASFGRDKGNTIYFGEGSWLTVV.

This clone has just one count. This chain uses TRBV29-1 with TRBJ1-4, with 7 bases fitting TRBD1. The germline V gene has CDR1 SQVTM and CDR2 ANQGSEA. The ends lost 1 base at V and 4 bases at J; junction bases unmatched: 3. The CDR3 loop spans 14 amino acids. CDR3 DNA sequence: TGCAGCGTTGAAGGACAGGGCGGTAATGAAAAACTGTTTTTT. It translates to CSVEGQGGNEKLFF.

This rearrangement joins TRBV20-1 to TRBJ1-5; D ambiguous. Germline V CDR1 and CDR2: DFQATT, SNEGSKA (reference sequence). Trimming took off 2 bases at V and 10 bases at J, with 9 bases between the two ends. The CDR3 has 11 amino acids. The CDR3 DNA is TGCAGTGCTAGAACGGATGGCCCCCAGCATTTT. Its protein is CSARTDGPQHF.

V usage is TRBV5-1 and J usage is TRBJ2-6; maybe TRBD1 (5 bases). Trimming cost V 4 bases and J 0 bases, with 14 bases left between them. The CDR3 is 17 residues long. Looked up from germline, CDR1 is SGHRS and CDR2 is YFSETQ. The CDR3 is CASSPQTALSGANVLTF. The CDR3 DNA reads TGCGCCAGCAGCCCGCAGACAGCCCTCTCTGGGGCCAACGTCCTGACTTTC. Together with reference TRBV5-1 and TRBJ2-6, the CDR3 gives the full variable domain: KAGVTQTPRYLIKTRGQQVTLSCSPISGHRSVSWYQQTPGQGLQFLFEYFSETQRNKGNFPGRFSGRQFSNSRSEMNVSTLELGDSALYLCASSPQTALSGANVLTFGAGSRLTVL.

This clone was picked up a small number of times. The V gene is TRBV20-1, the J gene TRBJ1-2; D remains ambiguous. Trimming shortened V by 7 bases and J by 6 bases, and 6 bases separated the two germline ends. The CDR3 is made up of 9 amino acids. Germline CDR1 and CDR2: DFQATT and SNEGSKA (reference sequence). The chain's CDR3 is CSGGDGYTF. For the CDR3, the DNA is TGCAGTGGCGGGGATGGCTACACCTTC.

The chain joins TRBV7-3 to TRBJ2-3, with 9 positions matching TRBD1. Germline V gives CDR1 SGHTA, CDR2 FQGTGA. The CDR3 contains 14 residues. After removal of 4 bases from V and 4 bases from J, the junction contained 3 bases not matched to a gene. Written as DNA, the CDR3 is TGTGCCAGCAGCTCGGGACAGGGCGCAGATACGCAGTATTTT. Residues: CASSSGQGADTQYF.

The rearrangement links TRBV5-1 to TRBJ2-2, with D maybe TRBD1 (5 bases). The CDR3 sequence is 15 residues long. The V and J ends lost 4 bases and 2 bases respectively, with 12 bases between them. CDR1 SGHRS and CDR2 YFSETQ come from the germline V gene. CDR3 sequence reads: CASSPRAINTGELFF. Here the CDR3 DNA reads TGCGCCAGCAGCCCCAGGGCCATAAACACCGGGGAGCTGTTTTTT.

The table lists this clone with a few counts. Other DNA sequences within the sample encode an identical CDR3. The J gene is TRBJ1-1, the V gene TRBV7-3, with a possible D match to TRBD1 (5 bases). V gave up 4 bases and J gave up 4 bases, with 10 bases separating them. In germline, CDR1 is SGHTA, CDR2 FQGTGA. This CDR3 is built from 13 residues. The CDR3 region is CASSYQGGTEAFF. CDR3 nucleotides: TGTGCCAGCAGCTATCAGGGTGGCACTGAAGCTTTCTTT.

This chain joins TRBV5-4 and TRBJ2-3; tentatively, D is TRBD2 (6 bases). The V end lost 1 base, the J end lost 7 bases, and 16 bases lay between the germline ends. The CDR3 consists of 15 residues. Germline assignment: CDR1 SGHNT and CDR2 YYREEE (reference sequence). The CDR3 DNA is TGTGCCAGCAGCTTGCTAACCGGGGGTACGAATACGCAGTATTTT. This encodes CASSLLTGGTNTQYF.

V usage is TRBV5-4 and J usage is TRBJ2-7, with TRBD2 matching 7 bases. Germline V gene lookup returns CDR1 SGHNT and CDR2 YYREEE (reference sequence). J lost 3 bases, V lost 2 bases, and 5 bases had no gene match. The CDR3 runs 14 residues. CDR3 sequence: CASSFGLAVYEQYF. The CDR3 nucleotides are TGTGCCAGCAGCTTCGGTCTAGCGGTCTACGAGCAGTACTTC.